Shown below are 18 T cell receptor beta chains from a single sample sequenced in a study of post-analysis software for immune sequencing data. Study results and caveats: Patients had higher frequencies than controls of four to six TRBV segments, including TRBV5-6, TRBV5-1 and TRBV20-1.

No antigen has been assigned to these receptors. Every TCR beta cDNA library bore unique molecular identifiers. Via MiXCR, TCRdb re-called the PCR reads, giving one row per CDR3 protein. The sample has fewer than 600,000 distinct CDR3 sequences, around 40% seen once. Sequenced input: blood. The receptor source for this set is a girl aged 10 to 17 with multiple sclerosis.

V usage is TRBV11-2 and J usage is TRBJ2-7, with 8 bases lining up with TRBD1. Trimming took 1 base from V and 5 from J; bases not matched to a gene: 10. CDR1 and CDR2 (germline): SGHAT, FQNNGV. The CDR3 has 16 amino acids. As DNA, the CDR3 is TGTGCCAGCAGCTTAGCCCCCGACAGGGGACGGGACGAGCAGTACTTC. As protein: CASSLAPDRGRDEQYF.

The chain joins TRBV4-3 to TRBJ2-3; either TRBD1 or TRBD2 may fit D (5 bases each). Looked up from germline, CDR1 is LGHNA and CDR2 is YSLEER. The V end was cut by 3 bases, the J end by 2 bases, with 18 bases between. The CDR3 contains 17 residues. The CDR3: CASSQAAGTPSTDTQYF. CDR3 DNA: TGCGCCAGCAGCCAGGCCGCCGGGACCCCCTCCACAGATACGCAGTATTTT.

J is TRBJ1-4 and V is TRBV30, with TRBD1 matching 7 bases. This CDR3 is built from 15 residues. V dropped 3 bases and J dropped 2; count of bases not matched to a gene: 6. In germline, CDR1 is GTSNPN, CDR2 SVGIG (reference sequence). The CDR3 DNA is TGTGCCTGGAGAATAGGGGGCTTCACTAATGAAAAACTGTTTTTT. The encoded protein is CAWRIGGFTNEKLFF.

CDR3 bases: TGTGCCAGCAGCCCGCCCGGGACCACGCAAGAGACCCAGTTCTTC. Residues: CASSPPGTTQETQFF. The chain combines TRBV7-3 with TRBJ2-1, with D perhaps TRBD1 or TRBD2 (5 bases each). CDR1 is SGHTA, CDR2 FQGTGA, per germline. V dropped 5 bases and J dropped 13 bases, with 24 bases sitting between them. This CDR3 contains 15 residues.

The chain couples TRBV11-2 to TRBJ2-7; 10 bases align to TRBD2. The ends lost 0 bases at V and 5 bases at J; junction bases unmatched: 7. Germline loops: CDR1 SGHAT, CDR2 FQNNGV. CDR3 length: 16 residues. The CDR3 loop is CASSLDLAGAIHEQYF. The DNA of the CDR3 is TGTGCCAGCAGCTTAGATCTAGCGGGGGCTATCCACGAGCAGTACTTC. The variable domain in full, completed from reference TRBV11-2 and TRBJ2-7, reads EAGVAQSPRYKIIEKRQSVAFWCNPISGHATLYWYQQILGQGPKLLIQFQNNGVVDDSQLPKDRFSAERLKGVDSTLKIQPAKLEDSAVYLCASSLDLAGAIHEQYFGPGTRLTVT.

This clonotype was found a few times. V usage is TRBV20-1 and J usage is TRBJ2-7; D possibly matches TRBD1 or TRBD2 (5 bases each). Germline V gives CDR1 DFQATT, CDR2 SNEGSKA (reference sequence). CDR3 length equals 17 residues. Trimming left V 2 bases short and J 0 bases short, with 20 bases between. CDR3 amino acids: CSARPDTGTESSYEQYF. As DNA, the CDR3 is TGCAGTGCTAGACCAGACACCGGGACCGAAAGCTCCTACGAGCAGTACTTC.

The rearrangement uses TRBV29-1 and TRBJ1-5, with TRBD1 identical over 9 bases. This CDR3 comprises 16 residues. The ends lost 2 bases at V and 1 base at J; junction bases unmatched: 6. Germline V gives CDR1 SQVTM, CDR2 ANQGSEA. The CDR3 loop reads CSVETGGQGSNQPQHF. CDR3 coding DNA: TGCAGCGTTGAAACAGGGGGCCAGGGGAGCAATCAGCCCCAGCATTTT.

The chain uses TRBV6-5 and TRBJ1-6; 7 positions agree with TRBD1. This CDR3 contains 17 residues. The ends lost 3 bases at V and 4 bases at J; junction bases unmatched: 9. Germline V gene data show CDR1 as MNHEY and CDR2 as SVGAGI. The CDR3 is CASSYPRTGTYNSPLHF. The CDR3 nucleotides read TGTGCCAGCAGTTATCCTAGGACAGGAACTTATAATTCACCCCTCCACTTT.

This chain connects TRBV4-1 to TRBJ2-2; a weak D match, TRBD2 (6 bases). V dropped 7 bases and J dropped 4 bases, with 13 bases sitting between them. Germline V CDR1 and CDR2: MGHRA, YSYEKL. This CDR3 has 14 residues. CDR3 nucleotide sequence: TGCGCCAGCACCGCCACGGAGGGCACCGGGGAGCTGTTTTTT. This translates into CASTATEGTGELFF.

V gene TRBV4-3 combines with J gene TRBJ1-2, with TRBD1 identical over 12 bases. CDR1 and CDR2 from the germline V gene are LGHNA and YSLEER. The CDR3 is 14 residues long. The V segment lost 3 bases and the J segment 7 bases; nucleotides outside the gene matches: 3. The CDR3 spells CASSQGQGARGYTF. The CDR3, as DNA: TGCGCCAGCAGCCAGGGACAGGGGGCGCGTGGCTACACCTTC.

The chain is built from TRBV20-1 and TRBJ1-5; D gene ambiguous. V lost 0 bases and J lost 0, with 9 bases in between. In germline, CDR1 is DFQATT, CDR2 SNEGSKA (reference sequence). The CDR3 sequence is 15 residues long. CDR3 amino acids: CSARDTVFSNQPQHF. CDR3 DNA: TGCAGTGCTAGAGATACGGTTTTTAGCAATCAGCCCCAGCATTTT.

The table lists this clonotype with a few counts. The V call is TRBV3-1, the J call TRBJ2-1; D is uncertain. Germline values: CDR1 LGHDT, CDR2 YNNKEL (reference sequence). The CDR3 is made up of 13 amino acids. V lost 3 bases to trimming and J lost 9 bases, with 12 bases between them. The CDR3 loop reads CASSQLGNGEQFF. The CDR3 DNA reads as TGTGCCAGCAGCCAGCTTGGGAATGGTGAGCAGTTCTTC.

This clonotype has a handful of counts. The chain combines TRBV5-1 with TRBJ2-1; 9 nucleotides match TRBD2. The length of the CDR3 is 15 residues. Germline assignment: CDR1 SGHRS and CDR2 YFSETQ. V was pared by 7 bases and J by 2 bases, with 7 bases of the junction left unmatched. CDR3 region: CASQLSGGTYNEQFF. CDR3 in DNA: TGCGCCAGCCAACTTAGCGGGGGTACCTACAATGAGCAGTTCTTC.

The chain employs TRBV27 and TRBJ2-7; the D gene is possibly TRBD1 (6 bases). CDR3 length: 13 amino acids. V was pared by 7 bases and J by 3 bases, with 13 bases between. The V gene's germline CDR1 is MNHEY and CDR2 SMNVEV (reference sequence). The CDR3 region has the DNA TGTGCCAGCAAAGCCGGACAGTTCTACGAGCAGTACTTC. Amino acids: CASKAGQFYEQYF.

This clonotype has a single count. Here the CDR3 DNA reads TGCGCCAGCAGCCAAGATGACAGGGGGGGAAATTCACCCCTCCACTTT. Amino acid sequence: CASSQDDRGGNSPLHF. The rearrangement links TRBV4-1 to TRBJ1-6, with 9 positions matching TRBD1. V shed 0 bases and J 7 bases; nucleotides not matched to a gene: 4. This CDR3 region has 16 residues. CDR1 is MGHRA, CDR2 YSYEKL, per germline.

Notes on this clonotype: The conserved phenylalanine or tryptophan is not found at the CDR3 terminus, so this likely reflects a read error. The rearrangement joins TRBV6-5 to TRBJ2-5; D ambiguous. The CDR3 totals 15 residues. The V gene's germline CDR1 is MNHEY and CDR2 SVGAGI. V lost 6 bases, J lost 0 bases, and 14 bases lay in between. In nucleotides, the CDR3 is TGTGCCAGCAGATTACGGACGGCGTACCAAGAGACCCAGTACTCC. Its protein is CASRLRTAYQETQYS.

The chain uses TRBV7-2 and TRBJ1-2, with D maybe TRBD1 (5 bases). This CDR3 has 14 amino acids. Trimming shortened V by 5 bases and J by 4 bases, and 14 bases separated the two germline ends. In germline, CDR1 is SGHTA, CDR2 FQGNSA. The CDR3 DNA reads TGTGCCAGCAGCCGGAACGGGGGGGTCTATGGCTACACCTTC. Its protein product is CASSRNGGVYGYTF. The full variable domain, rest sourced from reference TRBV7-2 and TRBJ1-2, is GAGVSQSPSNKVTEKGKDVELRCDPISGHTALYWYRQSLGQGLEFLIYFQGNSAPDKSGLPSDRFSAERTGGSVSTLTIQRTQQEDSAVYLCASSRNGGVYGYTFGSGTRLTVV.

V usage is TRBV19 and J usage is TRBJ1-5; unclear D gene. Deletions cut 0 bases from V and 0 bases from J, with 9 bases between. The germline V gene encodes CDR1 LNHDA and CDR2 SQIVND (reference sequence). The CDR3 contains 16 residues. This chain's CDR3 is CASSIDVEHSNQPQHF. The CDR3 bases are TGTGCCAGTAGTATAGATGTGGAGCATAGCAATCAGCCCCAGCATTTT.